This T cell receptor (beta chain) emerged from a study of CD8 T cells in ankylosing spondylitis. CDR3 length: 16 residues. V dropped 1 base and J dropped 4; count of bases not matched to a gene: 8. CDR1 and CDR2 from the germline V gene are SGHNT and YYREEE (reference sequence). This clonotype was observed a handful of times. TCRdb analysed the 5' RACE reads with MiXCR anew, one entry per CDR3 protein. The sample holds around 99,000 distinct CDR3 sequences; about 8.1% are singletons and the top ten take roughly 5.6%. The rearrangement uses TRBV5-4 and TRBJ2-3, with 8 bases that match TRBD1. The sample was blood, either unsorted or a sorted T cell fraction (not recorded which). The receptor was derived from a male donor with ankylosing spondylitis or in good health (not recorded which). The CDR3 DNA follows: TGTGCCAGCAGCTTGCCGTCGTACAGGGGGTCAGATACGCAGTATTTT. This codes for CASSLPSYRGSDTQYF.